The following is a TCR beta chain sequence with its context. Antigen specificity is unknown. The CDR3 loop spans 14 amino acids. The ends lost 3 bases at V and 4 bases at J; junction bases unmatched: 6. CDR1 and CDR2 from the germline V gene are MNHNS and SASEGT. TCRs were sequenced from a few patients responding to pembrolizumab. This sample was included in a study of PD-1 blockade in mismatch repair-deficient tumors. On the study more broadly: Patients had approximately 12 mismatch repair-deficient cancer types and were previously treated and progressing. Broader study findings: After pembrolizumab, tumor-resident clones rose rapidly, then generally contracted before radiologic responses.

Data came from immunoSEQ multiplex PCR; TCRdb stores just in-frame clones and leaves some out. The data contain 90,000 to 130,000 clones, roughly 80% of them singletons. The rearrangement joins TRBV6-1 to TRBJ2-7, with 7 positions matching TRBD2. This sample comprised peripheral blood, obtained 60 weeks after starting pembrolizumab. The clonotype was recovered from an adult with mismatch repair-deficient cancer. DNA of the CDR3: TGTGCCAGCAGTGACCCAGGACTAGGTTACGAGCAGTACTTC. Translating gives CASSDPGLGYEQYF.